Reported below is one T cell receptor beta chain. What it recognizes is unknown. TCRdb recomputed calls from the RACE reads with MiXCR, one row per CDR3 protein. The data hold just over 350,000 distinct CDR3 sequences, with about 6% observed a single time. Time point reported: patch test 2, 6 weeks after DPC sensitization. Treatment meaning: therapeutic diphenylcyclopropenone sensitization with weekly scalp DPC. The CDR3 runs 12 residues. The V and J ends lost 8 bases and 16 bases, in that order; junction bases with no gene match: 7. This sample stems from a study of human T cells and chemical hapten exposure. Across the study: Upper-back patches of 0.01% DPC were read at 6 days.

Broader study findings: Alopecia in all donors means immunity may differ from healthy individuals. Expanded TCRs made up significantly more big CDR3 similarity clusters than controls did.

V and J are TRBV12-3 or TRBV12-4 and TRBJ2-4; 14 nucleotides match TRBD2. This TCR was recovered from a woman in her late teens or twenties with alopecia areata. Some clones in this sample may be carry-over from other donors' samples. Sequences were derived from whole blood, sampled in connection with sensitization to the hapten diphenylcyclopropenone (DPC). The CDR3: CASGLAGGRSYF. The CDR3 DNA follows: TGTGCCAGCGGACTAGCGGGGGGACGCTCTTACTTC.